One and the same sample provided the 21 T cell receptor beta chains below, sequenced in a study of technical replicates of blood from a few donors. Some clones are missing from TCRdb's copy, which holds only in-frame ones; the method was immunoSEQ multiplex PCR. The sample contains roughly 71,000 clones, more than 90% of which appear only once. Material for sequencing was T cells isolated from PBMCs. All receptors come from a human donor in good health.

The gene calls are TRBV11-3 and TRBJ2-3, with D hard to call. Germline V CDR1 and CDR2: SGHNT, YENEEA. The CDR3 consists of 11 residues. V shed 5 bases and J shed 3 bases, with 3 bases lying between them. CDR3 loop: CASSITDTQYF. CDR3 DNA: TGTGCCAGCAGCATAACAGATACGCAGTATTTT.

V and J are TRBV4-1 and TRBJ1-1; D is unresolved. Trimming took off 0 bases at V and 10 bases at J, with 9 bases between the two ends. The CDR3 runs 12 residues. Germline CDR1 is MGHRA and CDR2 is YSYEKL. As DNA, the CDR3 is TGCGCCAGCAGCCAAGATATATCGGTAGCTTTCTTT. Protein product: CASSQDISVAFF.

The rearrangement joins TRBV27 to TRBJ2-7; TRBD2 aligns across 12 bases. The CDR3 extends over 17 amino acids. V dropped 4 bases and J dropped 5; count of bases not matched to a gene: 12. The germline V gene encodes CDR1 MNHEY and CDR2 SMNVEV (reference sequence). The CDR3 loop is CASSSSSGRALQNEQYF. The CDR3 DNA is TGTGCCAGCAGTTCTTCTAGCGGGAGGGCCTTACAAAACGAGCAGTACTTC.

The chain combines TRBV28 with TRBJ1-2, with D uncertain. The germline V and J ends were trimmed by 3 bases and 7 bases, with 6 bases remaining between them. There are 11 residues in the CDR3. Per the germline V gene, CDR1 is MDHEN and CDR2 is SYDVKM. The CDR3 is CASSFAGGYTF. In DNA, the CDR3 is TGTGCCAGCAGTTTCGCGGGTGGCTACACCTTC.

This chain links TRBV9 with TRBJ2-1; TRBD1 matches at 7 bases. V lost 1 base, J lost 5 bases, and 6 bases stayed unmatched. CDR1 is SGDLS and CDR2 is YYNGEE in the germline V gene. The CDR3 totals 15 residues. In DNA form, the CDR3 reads TGTGCCAGCAGCGTATTCAGGGGGAGCCACAATGAGCAGTTCTTC. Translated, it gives CASSVFRGSHNEQFF.

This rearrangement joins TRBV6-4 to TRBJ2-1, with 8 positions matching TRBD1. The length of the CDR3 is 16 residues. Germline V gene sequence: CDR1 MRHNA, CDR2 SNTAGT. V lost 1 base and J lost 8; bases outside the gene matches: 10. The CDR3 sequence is CASSDLTGAQRDEQFF. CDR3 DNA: TGTGCCAGCAGTGACTTGACAGGGGCGCAAAGGGATGAGCAGTTCTTC.

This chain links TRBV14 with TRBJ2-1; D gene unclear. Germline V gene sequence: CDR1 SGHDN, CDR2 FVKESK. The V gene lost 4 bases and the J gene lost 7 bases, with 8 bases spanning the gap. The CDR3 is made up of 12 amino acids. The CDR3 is CASSRQANEQFF. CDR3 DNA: TGTGCCAGCAGCCGGCAGGCTAATGAGCAGTTCTTC.

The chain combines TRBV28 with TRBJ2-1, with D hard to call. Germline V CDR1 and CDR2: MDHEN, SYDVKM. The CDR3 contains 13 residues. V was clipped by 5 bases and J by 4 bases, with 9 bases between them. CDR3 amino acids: CASSPRGYNEQFF. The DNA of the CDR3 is TGTGCCAGCAGTCCTCGAGGATACAATGAGCAGTTCTTC.

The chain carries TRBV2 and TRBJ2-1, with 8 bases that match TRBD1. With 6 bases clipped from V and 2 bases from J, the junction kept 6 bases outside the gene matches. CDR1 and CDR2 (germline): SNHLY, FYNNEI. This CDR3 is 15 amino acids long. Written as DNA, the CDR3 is TGTGCCAGCAGAGGCGGACAGGGAGCCTACAATGAGCAGTTCTTC. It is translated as CASRGGQGAYNEQFF.

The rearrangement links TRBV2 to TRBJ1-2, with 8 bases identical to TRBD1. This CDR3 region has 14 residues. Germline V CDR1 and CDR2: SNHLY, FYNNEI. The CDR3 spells CASLQGENWDGYTF. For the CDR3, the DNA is TGTGCGAGCTTACAGGGGGAGAATTGGGATGGCTACACCTTC. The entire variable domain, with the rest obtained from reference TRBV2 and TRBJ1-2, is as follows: EPEVTQTPSHQVTQMGQEVILRCVPISNHLYFYWYRQILGQKVEFLVSFYNNEISEKSEIFDDQFSVERPDGSNFTLKIRSTKLEDSAMYFCASLQGENWDGYTFGSGTRLTVV.

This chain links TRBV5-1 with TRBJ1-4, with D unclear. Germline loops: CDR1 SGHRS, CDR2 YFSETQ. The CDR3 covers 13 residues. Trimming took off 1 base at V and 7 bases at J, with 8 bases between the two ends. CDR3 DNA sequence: TGCGCCAGCAGCTTGCAGCCGGGTGAAAAACTGTTTTTT. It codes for CASSLQPGEKLFF. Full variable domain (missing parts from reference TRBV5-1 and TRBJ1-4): KAGVTQTPRYLIKTRGQQVTLSCSPISGHRSVSWYQQTPGQGLQFLFEYFSETQRNKGNFPGRFSGRQFSNSRSEMNVSTLELGDSALYLCASSLQPGEKLFFGSGTQLSVL.

The CDR3 DNA reads TGTGCCAGCACCGGAGGGGCGGGGACAGATACGCAGTATTTT. Its translation is CASTGGAGTDTQYF. The gene calls are TRBV27 and TRBJ2-3; weak D call: TRBD2 (6 bases). The CDR3 has 14 amino acids. In germline, CDR1 is MNHEY, CDR2 SMNVEV (reference sequence). Deletions cut 7 bases from V and 3 bases from J, with 14 bases between.

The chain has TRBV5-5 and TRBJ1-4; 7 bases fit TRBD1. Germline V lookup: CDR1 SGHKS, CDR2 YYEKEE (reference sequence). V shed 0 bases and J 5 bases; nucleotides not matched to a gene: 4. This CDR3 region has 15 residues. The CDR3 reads CASSLGGTVNEKLFF. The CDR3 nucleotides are TGTGCCAGCAGCTTGGGCGGGACAGTCAATGAAAAACTGTTTTTT. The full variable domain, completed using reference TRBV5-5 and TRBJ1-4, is DAGVTQSPTHLIKTRGQQVTLRCSPISGHKSVSWYQQVLGQGPQFIFQYYEKEERGRGNFPDRFSARQFPNYSSELNVNALLLGDSALYLCASSLGGTVNEKLFFGSGTQLSVL.

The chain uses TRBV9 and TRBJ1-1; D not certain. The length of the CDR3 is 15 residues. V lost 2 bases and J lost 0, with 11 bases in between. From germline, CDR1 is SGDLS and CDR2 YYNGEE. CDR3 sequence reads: CASSVHPYLNTEAFF. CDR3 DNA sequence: TGTGCCAGCAGCGTGCACCCTTACTTGAACACTGAAGCTTTCTTT.

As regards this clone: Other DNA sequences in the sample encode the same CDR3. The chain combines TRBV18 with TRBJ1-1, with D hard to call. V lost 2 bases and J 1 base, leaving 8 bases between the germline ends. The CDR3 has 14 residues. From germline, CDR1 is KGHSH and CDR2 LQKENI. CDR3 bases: TGTGCCAGCTCACCAGGAACGGGGAACACTGAAGCTTTCTTT. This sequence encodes CASSPGTGNTEAFF.

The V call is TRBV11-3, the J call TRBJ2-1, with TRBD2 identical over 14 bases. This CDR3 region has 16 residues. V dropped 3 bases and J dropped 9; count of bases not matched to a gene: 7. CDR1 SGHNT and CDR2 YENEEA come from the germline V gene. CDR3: CASSFEGTSGSAEQFF. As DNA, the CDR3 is TGTGCCAGCAGCTTCGAGGGGACTAGCGGGAGTGCTGAGCAGTTCTTC.

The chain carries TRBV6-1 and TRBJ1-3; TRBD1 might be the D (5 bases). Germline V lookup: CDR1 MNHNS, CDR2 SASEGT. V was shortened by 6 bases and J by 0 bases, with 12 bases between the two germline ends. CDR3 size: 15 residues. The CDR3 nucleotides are TGTGCCAGCAGCATACAGGCAAACTCTGGAAACACCATATATTTT. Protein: CASSIQANSGNTIYF.

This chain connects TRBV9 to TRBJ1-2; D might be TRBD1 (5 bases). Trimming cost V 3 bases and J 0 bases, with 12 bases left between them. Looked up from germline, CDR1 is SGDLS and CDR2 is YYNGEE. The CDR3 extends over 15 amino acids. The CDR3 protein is CASSAVEGPNYGYTF. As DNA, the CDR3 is TGTGCCAGCAGCGCCGTGGAGGGGCCTAACTATGGCTACACCTTC.

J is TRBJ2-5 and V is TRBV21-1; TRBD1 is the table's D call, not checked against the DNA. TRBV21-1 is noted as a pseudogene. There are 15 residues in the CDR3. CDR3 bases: TGTGCCAGCAGCCCCCCTACTGCAGGGGGTGAGACCCAGTACTTC. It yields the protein CASSPPTAGGETQYF.

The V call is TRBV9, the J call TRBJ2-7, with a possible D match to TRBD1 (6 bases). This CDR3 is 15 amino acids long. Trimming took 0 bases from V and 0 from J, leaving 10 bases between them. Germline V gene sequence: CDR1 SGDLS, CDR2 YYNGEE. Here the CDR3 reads CASSVGGQNSYEQYF. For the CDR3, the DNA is TGTGCCAGCAGCGTAGGTGGACAGAACTCCTACGAGCAGTACTTC.

The CDR3 DNA is TGTGCCAGCAGCCGGACAGGGGTCTACGAGCAGTACTTC. It is translated as CASSRTGVYEQYF. This sequence joins TRBV7-2 and TRBJ2-7; 9 nucleotides match TRBD1. CDR3 length: 13 amino acids. The trim removed 5 bases at V and 3 bases at J, leaving 2 bases unmatched. CDR1 is SGHTA, CDR2 FQGNSA, per germline.